What follows are 29 T cell receptor beta chains derived from one specimen sequenced in a study of vaccination effects on CD4 cells after COVID-19 (dated by TCRdb to the early 2020s). These TCRs are of unknown antigen specificity. In the ViraFEST assay, PBMC were stimulated with viral peptide pools, and antigen-specific CD4+ T cell clonotypes were then identified by expansion using TCR sequencing. After around 10 days of culture, CD4+ T cells were isolated with the EasySep CD4+ T cell isolation kit. The library relied on the immunoSEQ multiplex PCR assay. The table was pulled from immuneACCESS by TCRdb, which kept in-frame rearrangements only. Such tables lose some clones; where checked, under half of the loss comes from unresolved V genes, and the rest has no known cause. The sample has 70,000 to 95,000 clones on record, around 76% of them singletons. Approximately 1.7% of the sample is taken by the ten largest.

The sequenced sample was CD4+ T cells from PBMCs cultured with HCoV-229E spike peptides, obtained before COVID-19 vaccination. According to the study, the label for this sample's cell subset or site signals: HCoV-229E spike overlapping peptide pool stimulation. The origin of the receptors is a human donor who received a COVID-19 vaccine.

A few counts support this clone. The gene calls are TRBV27 and TRBJ2-1; 9 nucleotides agree with TRBD2. With 3 bases clipped from V and 7 bases from J, the junction kept 7 bases outside the gene matches. There are 15 residues in the CDR3. CDR1 is MNHEY, CDR2 SMNVEV, per germline (reference sequence). The CDR3 loop is CASSFAGGRVNEQFF. The DNA for the CDR3 is TGTGCCAGCAGTTTTGCGGGGGGGCGGGTTAATGAGCAGTTCTTC.

The chain is built from TRBV5-1 and TRBJ1-1; D ambiguous. V lost 4 bases to trimming and J lost 1 base, with 11 bases between them. The V gene's germline CDR1 is SGHRS and CDR2 YFSETQ. The CDR3 loop spans 14 amino acids. CDR3 bases: TGCGCCAGCAGCGATGTACCAGGGAACACTGAAGCTTTCTTT. Its translation: CASSDVPGNTEAFF.

V and J are TRBV5-1 and TRBJ2-3, with TRBD2 matching 13 bases. The junction had 10 bases not matched to a gene; V was cut back by 3 bases and J by 0 bases. The CDR3 sequence is 19 residues long. The germline V gene encodes CDR1 SGHRS and CDR2 YFSETQ. This chain's CDR3 is CASSSGTSGVARSTDTQYF. In DNA, the CDR3 is TGCGCCAGCAGCTCGGGGACTAGCGGGGTGGCTCGGAGCACAGATACGCAGTATTTT.

The chain combines TRBV2 with TRBJ1-1; 7 bases line up with TRBD1. CDR1 and CDR2 from the germline V gene are SNHLY and FYNNEI. V was pared by 7 bases and J by 5 bases, with 7 bases of the junction left unmatched. The CDR3 is made up of 13 amino acids. The CDR3 coding sequence is TGTGCCAGCATAACCCAGGGGGGGACTGAAGCTTTCTTT. It translates to CASITQGGTEAFF.

The chain recombines TRBV7-3 with TRBJ2-3; D gene ambiguous. Trimming removed 1 base from V and 4 bases from J, with 9 bases in between. The CDR3 extends over 14 amino acids. The germline CDR1 and CDR2 sequences are SGHTA and FQGTGA. Here the CDR3 DNA reads TGTGCCAGCAGCTTAAACGTACGTCCAGATACGCAGTATTTT. Protein: CASSLNVRPDTQYF.

The chain couples TRBV13 to TRBJ2-2, with D unclear. V dropped 8 bases and J dropped 1 base, with 11 bases sitting between them. The CDR3 covers 14 residues. Looked up from germline, CDR1 is PRHDT and CDR2 is FYEKMQ (reference sequence). This chain's CDR3 is CASRLGRNTGELFF. The CDR3 region has the DNA TGTGCCAGCCGTCTTGGACGGAACACCGGGGAGCTGTTTTTT.

The V and J genes are TRBV18 and TRBJ2-5, with D hard to call. Germline lookup yields CDR1 KGHSH and CDR2 LQKENI. V shed 0 bases and J shed 1 base, with 6 bases lying between them. This CDR3 has 14 residues. DNA for the CDR3: TGTGCCAGCTCACCACCGAGCCCCCAAGAGACCCAGTACTTC. Translated, it gives CASSPPSPQETQYF.

The V and J genes are TRBV24-1 and TRBJ1-5; D is undetermined. V was cut by 9 bases and J by 7 bases, with 12 bases left in between. The length of the CDR3 is 12 residues. Germline CDR1 KGHDR, CDR2 SFDVKD. The CDR3 DNA sequence: TGTGCCACCCTCCCCCGAGGGCAGCCCCAGCATTTT. It encodes CATLPRGQPQHF.

A few counts support this clone. Other DNA sequences within the sample encode an identical CDR3. V and J are TRBV24-1 and TRBJ2-2; D uncertain. Trimming removed 4 bases from V and 2 bases from J, with 1 base in between. CDR1 is KGHDR and CDR2 is SFDVKD in the germline V gene. There are 12 residues in the CDR3. CDR3 nucleotide sequence: TGTGCCACCAGTGAAAACACCGGGGAGCTGTTTTTT. As protein: CATSENTGELFF.

The gene calls are TRBV18 and TRBJ1-1, with a tentative D call TRBD1 (5 bases). The CDR3 spans 14 residues. The V end lost 4 bases, the J end lost 1 base, and 10 bases lay between the germline ends. Germline V CDR1 and CDR2: KGHSH, LQKENI. CDR3 coding DNA: TGTGCCAGCTCACGGGACGGGGGGAACACTGAAGCTTTCTTT. Translation: CASSRDGGNTEAFF.

V and J are TRBV14 and TRBJ2-5; a possible D gene is TRBD2 (5 bases). The CDR3 is 16 residues long. Between the trimmed V and J ends, which lost 6 bases and 1 base, there was a span of 18 bases. The germline gives CDR1 SGHDN, CDR2 FVKESK. In nucleotides, the CDR3 is TGTGCCAGCAGTCTCGGAGGAACAGTCACCCAAGAGACCCAGTACTTC. This sequence encodes CASSLGGTVTQETQYF.

As DNA, the CDR3 is TGCGCCAGCAGGGATGAGCGGACGGCCGGGGAGCTGTTTTTT. This translates into CASRDERTAGELFF. V and J are TRBV5-1 and TRBJ2-2; tentatively, D is TRBD2 (5 bases). Germline V CDR1 and CDR2: SGHRS, YFSETQ. Between the trimmed V and J ends, which lost 5 bases and 6 bases, there was a span of 14 bases. The CDR3 spans 14 residues.

The sample holds one count of this clone. The rearrangement joins TRBV5-4 to TRBJ2-5, with D possibly being TRBD1 or TRBD2 (6 bases each). The CDR3 length is 16 residues. V was pared by 2 bases and J by 1 base, with 15 bases between. Per germline, CDR1 SGHNT and CDR2 YYREEE (reference sequence). The CDR3 bases are TGTGCCAGCAGCTTACAGGGTGGAGGGCCCCAAGAGACCCAGTACTTC. Translation gives CASSLQGGGPQETQYF. The entire variable domain, with the rest obtained from reference TRBV5-4 and TRBJ2-5, is as follows: ETGVTQSPTHLIKTRGQQVTLRCSSQSGHNTVSWYQQALGQGPQFIFQYYREEENGRGNFPPRFSGLQFPNYSSELNVNALELDDSALYLCASSLQGGGPQETQYFGPGTRLLVL.

This chain uses TRBV5-1 with TRBJ2-7; the D is unclear. The CDR3 covers 13 residues. V lost 0 bases, J lost 4 bases, and 8 bases lay in between. CDR1 and CDR2 (germline): SGHRS, YFSETQ. The CDR3 here is CASSLAPLYEQYV. In DNA form, the CDR3 reads TGCGCCAGCAGCTTGGCCCCATTGTACGAGCAGTACGTC.

This rearrangement joins TRBV5-4 to TRBJ1-2; TRBD1 matches at 10 bases. CDR1 and CDR2 from the germline V gene are SGHNT and YYREEE (reference sequence). After removal of 4 bases from V and 4 bases from J, the junction contained 7 bases not matched to a gene. There are 15 residues in the CDR3. This CDR3 reads CASSQGQGGVYGYTF. DNA of the CDR3: TGTGCCAGCAGCCAAGGACAGGGGGGGGTCTATGGCTACACCTTC.

This clone has just a few counts. This sequence joins TRBV6-5 and TRBJ2-2, with a possible D match to TRBD2 (5 bases). CDR1 and CDR2 (germline): MNHEY, SVGAGI. Between the trimmed V and J ends, which lost 0 bases and 5 bases, there was a span of 10 bases. The CDR3 consists of 15 residues. The CDR3 is CASSYSRPGTGELFF. The CDR3, as DNA: TGTGCCAGCAGTTACTCGAGGCCGGGAACCGGGGAGCTGTTTTTT.

A few counts support this clone. The chain has TRBV6-6 and TRBJ2-1, with a weak D call TRBD2 (5 bases). The germline gives CDR1 MNHNY, CDR2 SVGAGI (reference sequence). The CDR3 totals 15 residues. Trimming took 2 bases from V and 4 from J, leaving 12 bases between them. The chain's CDR3 is CASSYGSSGYNEQFF. The CDR3 DNA reads as TGTGCCAGCAGTTACGGATCATCGGGGTACAATGAGCAGTTCTTC.

The rearrangement uses TRBV25-1 and TRBJ1-2; TRBD1 is a possible D gene (5 bases). This CDR3 has 13 amino acids. Germline CDR1 MGHDK, CDR2 SYGVNS. The ends were cut back, 6 bases at V and 8 bases at J, with 16 bases in the middle. The CDR3 region has the DNA TGTGCCAGCAGGGGAGGTGGGGCGCGAGGCTACACCTTC. It yields the protein CASRGGGARGYTF.

The V call is TRBV9, the J call TRBJ2-1, with 11 bases lining up with TRBD2. The CDR3 runs 18 residues. Trimming at V came to 0 bases and at J to 2 bases, leaving 7 bases not matched to a gene. Per germline, CDR1 SGDLS and CDR2 YYNGEE. The CDR3 region has the DNA TGTGCCAGCAGCGTAGTTCCTAGCGGGGGGAATACCTACAATGAGCAGTTCTTC. This translates into CASSVVPSGGNTYNEQFF.

DNA of the CDR3: TGTGCCAGCAGCCCGGGCTATGGCTACACCTTC. Protein product: CASSPGYGYTF. The chain is built from TRBV5-8 and TRBJ1-2; unclear D gene. There are 11 residues in the CDR3. V was pared by 4 bases and J by 4 bases, with 5 bases between. From germline, CDR1 is SGHTS and CDR2 YDEGEE.

J is TRBJ1-6 and V is TRBV5-1, with D tentatively TRBD1 (5 bases). Germline values: CDR1 SGHRS, CDR2 YFSETQ. Between the trimmed V and J ends, which lost 1 base and 5 bases, there was a span of 10 bases. There are 15 residues in the CDR3. In DNA, the CDR3 is TGCGCCAGCAGCTTGTTCGCCAGGGATAATTCACCCCTCCACTTT. Translation: CASSLFARDNSPLHF.

The V gene is TRBV5-5, the J gene TRBJ1-1; D unclear. Trimming removed 0 bases at V and 1 base at J, with 7 bases between. Germline CDR1 reads SGHKS; CDR2 reads YYEKEE (reference sequence). The CDR3 sequence is 14 residues long. CDR3 region: CASSLAGRNTEAFF. The CDR3 DNA sequence: TGTGCCAGCAGCTTGGCCGGGAGGAACACTGAAGCTTTCTTT.

As DNA, the CDR3 is TGTGCCAGCAGCCCCCCCCGTGGGAAGAACCCGGGCGGGACCCAGTACTTC. This translates into CASSPPRGKNPGGTQYF. This sequence joins TRBV9 and TRBJ2-5; no definite D call. The V gene lost 4 bases and the J gene lost 7 bases, with 26 bases spanning the gap. Germline V gene sequence: CDR1 SGDLS, CDR2 YYNGEE. The CDR3 loop spans 17 amino acids.

The chain couples TRBV30 to TRBJ1-4; D may be TRBD1 (6 bases). The CDR3 is 14 residues long. V was pared by 0 bases and J by 8 bases, with 13 bases between. CDR1 and CDR2 from the germline V gene are GTSNPN and SVGIG (reference sequence). The CDR3 is CAWSVGGAGEKLFF. In nucleotides, the CDR3 is TGTGCCTGGAGTGTTGGGGGCGCAGGGGAAAAACTGTTTTTT.

The rearrangement uses TRBV6-1 and TRBJ2-7; possible D gene TRBD2, 7 bases. The CDR3 spans 15 residues. Germline CDR1 MNHNS, CDR2 SASEGT. V was pared by 2 bases and J by 0 bases, with 11 bases between. The CDR3 DNA reads TGTGCCAGCAGTGAAAGGGGGGGCAGCTCCTACGAGCAGTACGTC. This sequence encodes CASSERGGSSYEQYV.

The rearrangement joins TRBV6-5 to TRBJ1-1; 12 bases align to TRBD1. Germline CDR1 MNHEY, CDR2 SVGAGI. The V and J ends lost 6 bases and 1 base, in that order; junction bases with no gene match: 3. The CDR3 consists of 15 residues. CDR3 sequence reads: CASSRDRGPNTEAFF. DNA for the CDR3: TGTGCCAGCAGCCGGGACAGGGGGCCGAACACTGAAGCTTTCTTT.

The rearrangement uses TRBV6-5 and TRBJ1-5; 7 bases match TRBD1. The trim removed 6 bases at V and 0 bases at J, leaving 5 bases unmatched. Germline V gene data show CDR1 as MNHEY and CDR2 as SVGAGI. CDR3 size: 15 residues. The CDR3 DNA follows: TGTGCCAGCAGCCCGACAGGGAATAGCAATCAGCCCCAGCATTTT. Translation gives CASSPTGNSNQPQHF.

The chain carries TRBV27 and TRBJ2-7, with D perhaps matching TRBD1 (5 bases). The germline V and J ends were trimmed by 5 bases and 3 bases, with 11 bases remaining between them. In germline, CDR1 is MNHEY, CDR2 SMNVEV (reference sequence). The CDR3 runs 13 residues. CDR3 amino acids: CASSLRQYYEQYV. The CDR3 nucleotides are TGTGCCAGCAGTCTCAGACAGTACTACGAGCAGTACGTC.

This clone was picked up a small number of times. The rearrangement joins TRBV6-5 to TRBJ1-1; D gene unclear. The germline gives CDR1 MNHEY, CDR2 SVGAGI. The CDR3 spans 13 residues. Between the trimmed V and J ends, which lost 4 bases and 0 bases, there was a span of 6 bases. The CDR3 spells CASSFDLNTEAFF. The CDR3 DNA reads TGTGCCAGCAGTTTCGACTTGAACACTGAAGCTTTCTTT.